One sample yielded the 14 T cell receptor beta chains listed below, sequenced in a study of T cell responses to AZD1222 COVID-19 vaccine. The table came from immunoSEQ multiplex PCR; TCRdb's copy has only in-frame clones and leaves some out. The data contain about 120,000 clones, around 83% of them singletons. The sample here was peripheral blood, taken 28 days after the second AZD1222 dose. The origin of the receptors is an adult who received the AZD1222 COVID-19 vaccine.

CDR3 region: CAIRQGGDSNQPQHF. The CDR3 DNA sequence: TGTGCCATCAGGCAGGGGGGGGATAGCAATCAGCCCCAGCATTTT. The chain is built from TRBV10-3 and TRBJ1-5; 7 nucleotides match TRBD1. Trimming cost V 6 bases and J 0 bases; bases outside gene matches: 5. CDR1 ENHRY and CDR2 SYGVKD come from the germline V gene. The CDR3 runs to 15 residues.

J is TRBJ2-1 and V is TRBV19; the match to TRBD2 covers 14 bases. Germline assignment: CDR1 LNHDA and CDR2 SQIVND (reference sequence). The CDR3 has 15 amino acids. With 5 bases clipped from V and 5 bases from J, the junction kept 2 bases outside the gene matches. The CDR3 DNA is TGTGCCAGTAGTGCGGGACTAGCGGGGGACAATGAGCAGTTCTTC. The encoded protein is CASSAGLAGDNEQFF.

The J gene is TRBJ2-2, the V gene TRBV7-3; 7 bases map to TRBD1. V lost 8 bases, J lost 6 bases, and 6 bases stayed unmatched. Germline V gene sequence: CDR1 SGHTA, CDR2 FQGTGA. The CDR3 is 13 amino acids. As DNA, the CDR3 is TGTGCCAGCCGAAGACAGGGATCCGGGGAGCTGTTTTTT. It yields the protein CASRRQGSGELFF.

The rearrangement links TRBV5-4 to TRBJ2-2, with a weak D call TRBD1 (5 bases). The V and J ends lost 4 bases and 2 bases respectively, with 12 bases between them. Germline V gives CDR1 SGHNT, CDR2 YYREEE (reference sequence). The CDR3 runs 15 residues. CDR3 sequence reads: CASSPMGPNTGELFF. The CDR3 DNA sequence: TGTGCCAGCAGCCCGATGGGGCCAAACACCGGGGAGCTGTTTTTT.

The gene calls are TRBV19 and TRBJ2-3, with 9 bases that match TRBD1. The CDR3 extends over 14 amino acids. Per germline, CDR1 LNHDA and CDR2 SQIVND (reference sequence). The ends lost 4 bases at V and 3 bases at J; junction bases unmatched: 2. The CDR3 here is CASSTGQGTDTQYF. The CDR3 DNA is TGTGCCAGTAGTACGGGACAGGGTACAGATACGCAGTATTTT.

The J gene is TRBJ2-7, the V gene TRBV19; 11 positions agree with TRBD2. The CDR3 runs to 15 residues. The germline V gene has CDR1 LNHDA and CDR2 SQIVND (reference sequence). Trimming cost V 2 bases and J 0 bases; bases outside gene matches: 0. The CDR3 nucleotides read TGTGCCAGTAGTATAACTAGCGGGAGCTCCTACGAGCAGTACTTC. Translating gives CASSITSGSSYEQYF.

The genes are TRBV19 and TRBJ2-4; D is ambiguous. This CDR3 is 18 amino acids long. In germline, CDR1 is LNHDA, CDR2 SQIVND (reference sequence). V dropped 5 bases and J dropped 7 bases, with 27 bases sitting between them. The CDR3 sequence: CASSSNLLGAVDGNIQYF. For the CDR3, the DNA is TGTGCCAGTAGTTCCAACCTTCTAGGAGCTGTCGATGGGAACATTCAGTACTTC.

This clone came up a few times. This sequence joins TRBV6-6 and TRBJ2-7; D call uncertain. This CDR3 is 12 amino acids long. V was pared by 5 bases and J by 2 bases, with 7 bases between. Germline lookup yields CDR1 MNHNY and CDR2 SVGAGI (reference sequence). The CDR3 DNA reads as TGTGCCAGCAGTCCCTTCGCCTACGAGCAGTACTTC. It codes for CASSPFAYEQYF.

A single count supports this clone. The chain combines TRBV18 with TRBJ2-1; D is ambiguous. The CDR3 length is 16 residues. The V end lost 0 bases, the J end lost 4 bases, and 13 bases lay between the germline ends. Germline V CDR1 and CDR2: KGHSH, LQKENI. CDR3 sequence reads: CASSPPGTAIYNEQFF. For the CDR3, the DNA is TGTGCCAGCTCACCACCGGGCACGGCGATTTACAATGAGCAGTTCTTC.

The V and J genes are TRBV4-3 and TRBJ1-1, with D unresolved. This CDR3 has 14 amino acids. V shed 3 bases and J shed 1 base, with 9 bases lying between them. In germline, CDR1 is LGHNA, CDR2 YSLEER. The DNA for the CDR3 is TGCGCCAGCAGCCAGTGGGGTCGGAACACTGAAGCTTTCTTT. Translated: CASSQWGRNTEAFF.

The chain couples TRBV6-2 or TRBV6-3 to TRBJ2-1, with a tentative D call TRBD2 (6 bases). The CDR3 is made up of 16 amino acids. Germline lookup yields CDR1 MNHEY and CDR2 SVGEGT. V was cut by 3 bases and J by 2 bases, with 14 bases left in between. The CDR3 region has the DNA TGTGCCAGCAGTTATAGATTGGACTACCCCTACAATGAGCAGTTCTTC. It specifies CASSYRLDYPYNEQFF.

This sequence joins TRBV7-2 and TRBJ1-1; tentatively, D is TRBD1 (5 bases). CDR3 size: 14 residues. CDR1 SGHTA and CDR2 FQGNSA come from the germline V gene. Trimming left V 2 bases short and J 6 bases short, with 13 bases between. The CDR3: CASSLMGQRSEAFF. The CDR3 DNA sequence: TGTGCCAGCAGCTTAATGGGGCAGAGATCTGAAGCTTTCTTT.

The CDR3 coding sequence is TGTGCCAGCAGGGTTGACGGGATTTACGAGCAGTACTTC. The encoded protein is CASRVDGIYEQYF. This rearrangement joins TRBV2 to TRBJ2-7; perhaps TRBD2 as D (5 bases). The CDR3 is 13 residues long. Trimming took off 6 bases at V and 4 bases at J, with 13 bases between the two ends. Germline V gene data show CDR1 as SNHLY and CDR2 as FYNNEI.

This clone was observed a single time. The chain links TRBV3-1 (or the pseudogene TRBV3-2) to TRBJ2-7; possible D gene TRBD1, 5 bases. The germline V gene has CDR1 LGHDT and CDR2 YNNKEL (reference sequence). This CDR3 is built from 15 residues. V dropped 5 bases and J dropped 2 bases, with 16 bases sitting between them. CDR3 region: CASSSSVGATYEQYF. For the CDR3, the DNA is TGTGCCAGCAGCAGCTCGGTAGGGGCCACCTACGAGCAGTACTTC.